These T cell receptor beta chains were read from a single sample in a study of control samples from healthy donors and cancer patients. Libraries were prepared by immunoSEQ multiplex PCR; TCRdb keeps only in-frame clonotypes and omits some of them. Seen here are over 75,000 clones, roughly 91% observed once, and the top ten hold about 15%. Sequencing used blood. The origin of the receptors is a young man in good health. Each CDR3 is given with its conserved first and last residue. The order of the fields is J gene, V gene, D gene, clone size, CDR3 protein, CDR3 DNA. D genes are given only for firm matches. Clone size is given for some rows only: seen once, a few or many times, or a class if the clone is expanded.

TRBJ1-4 TRBV11-2 TRBD1 once CASSLETGWGTTNEKLFF TGTGCCAGCAGCTTAGAGACAGGGTGGGGCACAACTAATGAAAAACTGTTTTTT
TRBJ2-2 TRBV7-9 - - CASSSTRTDANTGELFF TGTGCCAGCAGCTCCACCCGAACGGACGCCAACACCGGGGAGCTGTTTTTT
TRBJ2-1 TRBV12-2 - - CASIGGRRAGISYNEQFF TGTGCAAGTATCGGGGGGCGAAGGGCCGGTATCTCCTACAATGAGCAGTTCTTC
TRBJ2-1 TRBV12-3/TRBV12-4 TRBD1 - CASSSRQGNEQFF TGTGCCAGCAGTTCCCGACAGGGTAATGAGCAGTTCTTC
TRBJ2-7 TRBV3-1/TRBV3-2 TRBD1 - CASTGTGWYEQYF TGTGCCAGCACCGGGACAGGGTGGTACGAGCAGTACTTC
TRBJ2-1 TRBV9 TRBD2 - CASSPQPQREGLGNEQFF TGTGCCAGCAGCCCCCAGCCCCAGCGGGAGGGCCTAGGGAATGAGCAGTTCTTC
TRBJ1-2 TRBV4-1 - once CASSQGLGEPLGYTF TGCGCCAGCAGCCAAGGCTTAGGGGAGCCGCTGGGCTACACCTTC
TRBJ1-2 TRBV4-3 - - CASSQGRPVPGPQAGYTF TGCGCCAGCAGCCAAGGACGCCCGGTTCCGGGACCTCAGGCTGGCTACACCTTC
TRBJ2-3 TRBV7-2 - - CASSLEGSFSRLSTDTQYF TGTGCCAGCAGCTTAGAGGGGTCTTTTAGCCGGTTGAGCACAGATACGCAGTATTTT
TRBJ1-2 TRBV6-2/TRBV6-3 - - CASSYSMQASNYGYTF TGTGCCAGCAGTTACTCGATGCAGGCTTCTAACTATGGCTACACCTTC
TRBJ1-1 TRBV12-5 TRBD1 - CASGLVKGRDRGMNTEAFF TGTGCTAGTGGTTTGGTAAAAGGGCGGGACAGGGGAATGAACACTGAAGCTTTCTTT
TRBJ2-3 TRBV27 - - CASSLFRISTSTDTQYF TGTGCCAGCAGTTTATTCCGAATATCAACTAGCACAGATACGCAGTATTTT
TRBJ1-1 TRBV7-9 - once CASSLAPGTNPINTEAFF TGTGCCAGCAGCTTAGCGCCCGGGACAAACCCCATAAACACTGAAGCTTTCTTT
TRBJ1-5 TRBV2 - - CASSQGHRDNQPQHF TGTGCCAGCAGCCAAGGGCACAGGGACAATCAGCCCCAGCATTTT
TRBJ1-2 TRBV11-2 - - CASSLDGANYGYTF TGTGCCAGCAGCTTAGATGGGGCAAACTATGGCTACACCTTC
TRBJ1-2 TRBV7-9 - - CASSSINYRASANYGYTF TGTGCCAGCAGCTCAATAAATTACAGGGCCTCAGCTAACTATGGCTACACCTTC
TRBJ1-2 TRBV27 TRBD1 - CASSPRGDYGYTF TGTGCCAGCAGTCCCAGGGGGGACTATGGCTACACCTTC
TRBJ1-2 TRBV5-5 - - CASSLVDSRFQGYTF TGTGCCAGCAGCTTGGTGGACAGCCGATTTCAGGGCTACACCTTC
TRBJ1-1 TRBV6-5 TRBD1 - CASSGTGVNTEAFF TGTGCCAGCAGCGGGACAGGCGTGAACACTGAAGCTTTCTTT
TRBJ2-2 TRBV6-5 - - CASRPPGVEELFF TGTGCCAGCAGACCCCCAGGGGTTGAGGAGCTGTTTTTT
TRBJ2-2 TRBV20-1 - - CSASFRGELFF TGCAGTGCTAGTTTCCGCGGGGAGCTGTTTTTT
TRBJ2-2 TRBV3-1/TRBV3-2 - - CASSRFSNTGELFF TGTGCCAGCAGCCGTTTTTCGAACACCGGGGAGCTGTTTTTT
TRBJ1-1 TRBV14 TRBD1 - CASSQAAGTGVAFF TGTGCCAGCAGCCAAGCGGCGGGGACAGGGGTAGCTTTCTTT
TRBJ1-3 TRBV7-2 - - CASSLVGGSVRNTIYF TGTGCCAGCAGCTTAGTAGGGGGATCTGTGAGAAACACCATATATTTT
TRBJ2-4 TRBV28 - - CASSSLAKNIQYF TGTGCCAGCAGTTCTTTAGCCAAAAACATTCAGTACTTC
TRBJ2-1 TRBV18 TRBD2 - CASSPLPYGLAGYNEQFF TGTGCCAGCTCACCACTGCCGTATGGACTAGCTGGATACAATGAGCAGTTCTTC
TRBJ2-7 TRBV27 - - CASSLRGSYEQYF TGTGCCAGCAGTTTAAGGGGATCCTACGAGCAGTACTTC
TRBJ1-5 TRBV15 - once CATSRGGQGEDQPQHF TGTGCCACCAGCAGAGGGGGGCAGGGAGAGGATCAGCCCCAGCATTTT
TRBJ2-2 TRBV2 - - CASSSQGGTGELFF TGTGCCAGCAGCAGCCAGGGAGGTACCGGGGAGCTGTTTTTT
TRBJ1-2 TRBV4-3 - few CASSLGDMGGYTF TGCGCCAGCAGCCTCGGGGACATGGGTGGCTACACCTTC
TRBJ1-6 TRBV27 TRBD1 - CASTSPGTGTSPLHF TGTGCCAGCACTTCCCCCGGGACAGGGACTTCACCCCTCCACTTT
TRBJ1-5 TRBV19 - - CASSTGGFNQPQHF TGTGCCAGTAGCACGGGGGGCTTCAATCAGCCCCAGCATTTT
TRBJ2-7 TRBV6-2/TRBV6-3 - - CASSYPDTPREYEQYF TGTGCCAGCAGTTACCCGGACACCCCTAGAGAATACGAGCAGTACTTC
TRBJ2-7 TRBV24-1 - - CATSERTESYEQYF TGTGCCACCAGTGAACGGACAGAGTCCTACGAGCAGTACTTC
TRBJ2-4 TRBV6-1 - - CASSESPPGGAKNIQYF TGTGCCAGCAGTGAATCGCCCCCCGGCGGAGCCAAAAACATTCAGTACTTC
TRBJ2-1 TRBV27 TRBD1 - CASRRTGVRNEQFF TGTGCCAGCAGACGGACAGGCGTACGGAATGAGCAGTTCTTC
TRBJ2-7 TRBV18 TRBD1 - CASSPASRQGAGEQYF TGTGCCAGCTCCCCTGCCAGTCGGCAGGGGGCAGGGGAGCAGTACTTC
TRBJ1-5 TRBV2 - once CASSVLQGDQPQHF TGTGCCAGCAGTGTTTTACAGGGCGATCAGCCCCAGCATTTT
TRBJ2-7 TRBV4-1 TRBD2 - CASSQDIPGLAGASEQYF TGCGCCAGCAGCCAAGATATACCGGGACTAGCGGGAGCTAGTGAGCAGTACTTC
TRBJ1-3 TRBV12-3/TRBV12-4 - - CAFHQGAGNTIYF TGTGCCTTCCATCAGGGTGCGGGAAACACCATATATTTT
TRBJ2-1 TRBV6-5 - - CASSRDSGFGNEQFF TGTGCCAGCAGTCGGGACTCCGGGTTCGGGAATGAGCAGTTCTTC
TRBJ1-2 TRBV6-1 - - CASSEEGLGNYGYTF TGTGCCAGCAGTGAAGAAGGGTTGGGGAACTATGGCTACACCTTC
TRBJ2-7 TRBV29-1 - - CSVSWGAASAYEQYF TGCAGCGTTTCCTGGGGGGCAGCCAGCGCCTACGAGCAGTACTTC
TRBJ2-7 TRBV12-3/TRBV12-4 - - CASRDGSYEQYF TGTGCCAGCAGGGACGGTTCCTACGAGCAGTACTTC
TRBJ2-1 TRBV11-1 TRBD1 - CASLRQGNEQFF TGTGCCAGCTTGAGACAGGGGAATGAGCAGTTCTTC
TRBJ1-6 TRBV19 TRBD1 few CASSGTGNSPLHF TGTGCCAGTTCCGGGACAGGGAATTCACCCCTCCACTTT
TRBJ1-5 TRBV5-1 TRBD1 - CASSPGTGDQPQHF TGCGCCAGCAGCCCAGGGACAGGGGATCAGCCCCAGCATTTT
TRBJ2-5 TRBV3-1/TRBV3-2 - - CASSQGETQYF TGTGCCAGCAGCCAAGGGGAGACCCAGTACTTC
TRBJ2-5 TRBV2 - - CASSPRQPLETQYF TGTGCCAGCAGCCCCCGACAGCCACTTGAGACCCAGTACTTC
TRBJ2-1 TRBV3-1/TRBV3-2 - - CASSQRDSYNEQFF TGTGCCAGCAGCCAGCGAGATAGCTACAATGAGCAGTTCTTC
TRBJ1-2 TRBV5-6 TRBD1 - CASSFPPMDRGPGYTF TGTGCCAGCAGCTTCCCCCCCATGGACAGGGGGCCTGGCTACACCTTC
TRBJ1-5 TRBV7-9 - once CASSRENQPQHF TGTGCCAGCAGTCGGGAGAATCAGCCCCAGCATTTT
TRBJ2-1 TRBV13 - - CASRRSSDSIPYNEQFF TGTGCCAGCAGACGCAGCAGTGACTCGATACCCTACAATGAGCAGTTCTTC